This T cell receptor beta chain emerged from a study of a mutant IDH1 vaccine in newly diagnosed glioma. Time point noted: week 11, during vaccination. Doses of 300 ug of mutant IDH1 20-mer peptide were given with topical imiquimod. Repertoires were generated with immunoSEQ multiplex PCR, while TCRdb's copy carries only in-frame clones and drops some. The sample lists 35,000 to 50,000 clones; roughly 84% were seen once. Concerning this clone itself: Its antigen is as yet unknown.

V was clipped by 0 bases and J by 1 base, with 6 bases between them. CDR3 length: 15 amino acids. Germline CDR1 and CDR2: LGHNT and FRNRAP. J is TRBJ2-2 and V is TRBV12-5; D gene uncertain. The TCR originated in a man aged 35 to 55 with glioma. The specimen comprised PBMCs, sampled from a glioma patient whose treatment included an IDH1 peptide vaccine. In DNA, the CDR3 is TGTGCTAGTGGTTTGGTCTGGGGGAACACCGGGGAGCTGTTTTTT. Its translation: CASGLVWGNTGELFF.